Sequencing of this T cell receptor delta chain was carried out in a study of γδ T cells in repeated Plasmodium falciparum infection. Study summary: Malaria-naive adults were infected with P. falciparum NF54 four times over about 600 days. Timepoints: baseline, immediately before selected infections, and 21 days after every infection.

This CDR3 contains 16 residues. The germline CDR1 and CDR2 sequences are TSWWSYY and QGS. A note on this clone: Antigen unknown. Only one base separates this from a far larger clonotype, so it likely reflects a read error. The sample holds other DNA sequences that translate to the same CDR3.

Bulk repertoires came from Vgamma9/Vdelta2+ or Vdelta2-negative gammadelta T cells flow-sorted from PBMC. TCRdb redid clone calling on the multiplex PCR reads using CATT. The sample contains more than 70,000 delta-chain clones, 0.95% to 1% of which appear only once. Study-wide results and limits: Waves of new clonotype selection appeared after repeated controlled infections in Vdelta2-negative, largely Vdelta1+, gammadelta T cells.

Sequenced input: gamma-delta T cells from blood. The sequence was obtained from a pool of human donors (malaria-infected and uninfected, not separated). The chain recombines TRDV1 with TRDJ1; D gene ambiguous. The J gene, absent from TCRdb, was called here by matching the DNA to germline. The CDR3: CALGEPRWTNTDKLIF. CDR3 sequence (DNA): TGTGCTCTTGGGGAACCGAGATGGACAAACACCGACAAACTCATCTTT.